This T cell receptor beta chain was observed in a study of Graves' ophthalmopathy and Graves' hyperthyroidism. Study-level points and caveats: In blood, most expanded thyroid clonotypes above 0.001 frequency were also detected.

The germline CDR1 and CDR2 sequences are SGHAT and FQNNGV. The CDR3 is made up of 14 amino acids. Trimming removed 5 bases at V and 1 base at J, with 11 bases between. Amplification targeted the TCR beta CDR3 regions, with RNA transcripts as the source material. An opening RT-PCR round employed HTBI primers and preceded a second-round multiplex PCR. TCRdb analysed the multiplex PCR reads with MiXCR anew, one entry per CDR3 protein. Among over 450,000 distinct CDR3 sequences listed, approximately 15% were seen once. It was from around 10 ml of fresh peripheral blood that the PBMCs came. This clonotype was detected many times. What it recognizes is unknown.

What was sequenced was blood. The V call is TRBV11-2, the J call TRBJ1-2; D gene uncertain. The sequence derives from a woman aged 25 to 45 with Graves' ophthalmopathy. The CDR3 DNA reads as TGTGCCAGCAGCAGAGGGCTCAGTAACTATGGCTACACCTTC. This gives the protein CASSRGLSNYGYTF.